This TCR beta chain was documented in a study of T cells in Graves' hyperthyroidism and ophthalmopathy. In patients aged 18 to 65, hyperthyroidism was newly diagnosed, with duration under 2 months. Amplification of TCR beta CDR3 regions used RNA as the template. The TCR CDR3 first-round RT-PCR relied on the HTBI primer set. TCRdb used MiXCR to reprocess the multiplex PCR reads, holding one entry per CDR3 protein. The table shows more than 650,000 distinct CDR3 sequences, with less than 15% occurring only once. This clonotype was seen at least ten times. The V gene end was trimmed by 6 bases and the J gene end by 0 bases; junction bases not matched to a gene: 7. CDR1 is MNHEY and CDR2 is SMNVEV in the germline V gene (reference sequence). The CDR3 runs 15 residues.

The gene calls are TRBV27 and TRBJ2-7; TRBD1 aligns across 8 bases. This clonotype was obtained from a woman younger than 30 with Graves' hyperthyroidism. Sequencing input: blood. CDR3 in amino acids: CASSRTGQVSYEQYF. CDR3 nucleotides: TGTGCCAGCAGCAGGACAGGGCAGGTCTCCTACGAGCAGTACTTC.